One sample yielded the 32 T cell receptor beta chains listed below, sequenced in a study of blood T cell repertoires in COVID-19. Profiled with immunoSEQ multiplex PCR; TCRdb holds only in-frame clones, not every one. The table lists 150,000 to 180,000 clones, about 73% of them singletons. Sequencing used peripheral blood. The receptors here all came from an elderly man with acute or convalescent COVID-19.

V is TRBV5-6 and J is TRBJ2-7; TRBD1 is a possible D gene (5 bases). With 3 bases removed from V and 4 bases from J, the gap between germline ends came to 14 bases. CDR1 and CDR2 from the germline V gene are SGHDT and YYEEEE. The CDR3 is 14 amino acids. CDR3: CASSSGPSGYEQYV. CDR3 DNA: TGTGCCAGCAGCTCAGGACCCTCAGGGTACGAGCAGTACGTC.

The chain uses TRBV10-1 and TRBJ2-7; TRBD1 might be the D (6 bases). The germline gives CDR1 WNHNN, CDR2 SYGVQD (reference sequence). The CDR3 is 13 residues long. The CDR3 region is CAGPGESSYEQYV. The CDR3 bases are TGCGCAGGGCCAGGGGAGAGCTCCTACGAGCAGTACGTC.

The chain employs TRBV2 and TRBJ2-1; D remains ambiguous. Germline CDR1 reads SNHLY; CDR2 reads FYNNEI. Trimming shortened V by 4 bases and J by 9 bases, and 10 bases separated the two germline ends. The CDR3 is made up of 12 amino acids. This CDR3 is CASSVTGFEQFF. For the CDR3, the DNA is TGTGCCAGCAGTGTAACCGGTTTTGAGCAGTTCTTC. The complete variable domain, with remaining parts taken from reference TRBV2 and TRBJ2-1, reads EPEVTQTPSHQVTQMGQEVILRCVPISNHLYFYWYRQILGQKVEFLVSFYNNEISEKSEIFDDQFSVERPDGSNFTLKIRSTKLEDSAMYFCASSVTGFEQFFGPGTRLTVL.

The chain is built from TRBV11-3 and TRBJ2-2; 10 bases line up with TRBD2. Germline CDR1 SGHNT, CDR2 YENEEA. V lost 7 bases, J lost 6 bases, and 11 bases stayed unmatched. The CDR3 sequence is 16 residues long. The CDR3 DNA reads TGTGCCAGCACCGCCCAAGCGGGGGGGCTTTCCGGGGAGCTGTTTTTT. Translated, it gives CASTAQAGGLSGELFF.

This rearrangement joins TRBV6-5 to TRBJ1-2; D perhaps matches TRBD1 (5 bases). V was trimmed by 0 bases and J by 0 bases, leaving 11 bases between them. The CDR3 contains 16 residues. From germline, CDR1 is MNHEY and CDR2 SVGAGI. CDR3 protein: CASSYSTDGSNYGYTF. The CDR3 DNA reads TGTGCCAGCAGTTACTCGACAGACGGATCTAACTATGGCTACACCTTC.

The CDR3 protein is CASSIDHREGQPQHF. The CDR3, as DNA: TGTGCCAGTAGTATAGACCACAGGGAAGGACAGCCCCAGCATTTT. V is TRBV19 and J is TRBJ1-5, with D maybe TRBD1 (6 bases). V was shortened by 0 bases and J by 7 bases, with 13 bases between the two germline ends. This CDR3 has 15 amino acids. The germline CDR1 and CDR2 sequences are LNHDA and SQIVND (reference sequence).

This chain uses TRBV10-3 with TRBJ1-1; a possible D gene is TRBD1 (5 bases). Germline CDR1 is ENHRY and CDR2 is SYGVKD. Trimming took 3 bases from V and 5 from J, leaving 10 bases between them. CDR3 length: 13 amino acids. DNA of the CDR3: TGTGCCATCAGTGATCGGGGGGGGACTGAAGCTTTCTTT. It translates to CAISDRGGTEAFF.

This clone was counted only a few times. The rearrangement uses TRBV5-6 and TRBJ2-3, with 11 bases identical to TRBD2. The V gene end was trimmed by 4 bases and the J gene end by 0 bases; junction bases not matched to a gene: 4. Per germline, CDR1 SGHDT and CDR2 YYEEEE. This CDR3 has 16 amino acids. DNA of the CDR3: TGTGCCAGCAGCCCCGGGACTAGCGGAAGCACAGATACGCAGTATTTT. As protein: CASSPGTSGSTDTQYF.

A single count supports this clone. In nucleotides, the CDR3 is TGTGCCAGTTCGGACAGGGAAAATGAAAAACTGTTTTTT. As protein: CASSDRENEKLFF. The chain links TRBV19 to TRBJ1-4; 8 nucleotides align to TRBD1. Trimming cost V 8 bases and J 5 bases; bases outside gene matches: 4. This CDR3 contains 13 residues. The V gene's germline CDR1 is LNHDA and CDR2 SQIVND (reference sequence).

The V and J genes are TRBV7-2 and TRBJ2-7; possible D gene TRBD1, 6 bases. V gave up 5 bases and J gave up 3 bases, with 14 bases separating them. Germline V CDR1 and CDR2: SGHTA, FQGNSA. The length of the CDR3 is 14 residues. CDR3 amino acids: CASSRTDPGYEQYF. The CDR3 DNA is TGTGCCAGCAGCAGGACAGACCCTGGCTACGAGCAGTACTTC.

In this sample, this clone turned up once. The chain joins TRBV11-2 to TRBJ2-1; 15 nucleotides align to TRBD2. The V segment lost 4 bases and the J segment 7 bases; nucleotides outside the gene matches: 2. CDR3 length equals 15 residues. Germline assignment: CDR1 SGHAT and CDR2 FQNNGV. The CDR3: CASSSGLAGGNEQFF. The DNA of the CDR3 is TGTGCCAGCAGCTCAGGACTAGCGGGGGGGAATGAGCAGTTCTTC. Full variable domain (rest looked up from reference TRBV11-2 and TRBJ2-1): EAGVAQSPRYKIIEKRQSVAFWCNPISGHATLYWYQQILGQGPKLLIQFQNNGVVDDSQLPKDRFSAERLKGVDSTLKIQPAKLEDSAVYLCASSSGLAGGNEQFFGPGTRLTVL.

Details on this clone: An end of the junction differs from the germline gene, which may be a read error. The gene calls are TRBV6-1 and TRBJ2-7; D possibly corresponds to TRBD1 (5 bases). Germline V gives CDR1 MNHNS, CDR2 SASEGT. The CDR3 spans 15 residues. The CDR3 DNA is TGTGCCAGCAGCGAAGCTAGGGGTGCGATCTACGAGCAGTACTTC. Amino acids: CASSEARGAIYEQYF.

The sample holds one count of this clone. The chain joins TRBV5-6 to TRBJ2-3, with 9 bases lining up with TRBD1. Germline V gene data show CDR1 as SGHDT and CDR2 as YYEEEE. The junction had 6 bases not matched to a gene; V was cut back by 4 bases and J by 3 bases. The CDR3 is made up of 15 amino acids. CDR3 nucleotides: TGTGCCAGCAGCCTCCCGGGACAGGGTACAGATACGCAGTATTTT. This translates into CASSLPGQGTDTQYF.

The chain combines TRBV7-2 with TRBJ2-7; TRBD1 is a possible D gene (6 bases). Germline loops: CDR1 SGHTA, CDR2 FQGNSA. CDR3 length equals 15 residues. Trimming removed 1 base from V and 4 bases from J, with 14 bases in between. For the CDR3, the DNA is TGTGCCAGCAGCTTAGATATGGGGGCAGTTTACGAGCAGTACTTC. Encoded protein: CASSLDMGAVYEQYF.

As for this clone: An end of the junction does not agree with germline; a read error may underlie this. The chain couples TRBV6-2 or TRBV6-3 to TRBJ1-2, with no clear D. The CDR3 spans 10 residues. CDR1 is MNHEY and CDR2 is SVGEGT in the germline V gene. For the CDR3, the DNA is TGTGCCAGCAGTTACTCGAAGCTTGTCTTC. Translation gives CASSYSKLVF.

CDR3 sequence (DNA): TGCGCCAGCAGCCAAGACGTGGCCGTTACTGAAGCTTTCTTT. This encodes CASSQDVAVTEAFF. The chain joins TRBV4-3 to TRBJ1-1, with no clear D. The germline V gene encodes CDR1 LGHNA and CDR2 YSLEER. This CDR3 spans 14 amino acids. V was cut by 0 bases and J by 5 bases, with 10 bases left in between.

This chain links TRBV11-2 with TRBJ2-5, with 9 positions matching TRBD1. Germline V gene data show CDR1 as SGHAT and CDR2 as FQNNGV. This CDR3 region has 15 residues. J was trimmed by 5 bases and V by 5 bases; bases with no gene match: 9. The CDR3 sequence is CASSPQGADQETQYF. CDR3 coding DNA: TGTGCCAGCAGCCCACAGGGGGCCGATCAGGAGACCCAGTACTTC.

The rearrangement joins TRBV29-1 to TRBJ1-2; TRBD1 matches at 8 bases. The germline V gene encodes CDR1 SQVTM and CDR2 ANQGSEA. The CDR3 runs 14 residues. J lost 0 bases, V lost 7 bases, and 7 bases had no gene match. CDR3 in amino acids: CSATGAEANYGYTF. CDR3 DNA: TGCAGCGCGACAGGGGCCGAAGCTAACTATGGCTACACCTTC.

This rearrangement joins TRBV6-2 or TRBV6-3 to TRBJ1-3, with no clear D. CDR3 length: 14 residues. The V end was cut by 1 base, the J end by 0 bases, with 4 bases between. Germline V gene data show CDR1 as MNHEY and CDR2 as SVGEGT. Here the CDR3 DNA reads TGTGCCAGCAGTTACTTCGGCTCTGGAAACACCATATATTTT. Translation gives CASSYFGSGNTIYF.

The V call is TRBV20-1, the J call TRBJ2-5; D gene unclear. This CDR3 spans 10 amino acids. The ends were cut back, 6 bases at V and 5 bases at J, with 7 bases in the middle. The germline V gene has CDR1 DFQATT and CDR2 SNEGSKA (reference sequence). This CDR3 is CSAPAETQYF. The CDR3 DNA reads TGCAGTGCCCCCGCGGAGACCCAGTACTTC.

The chain links TRBV3-1 (or the pseudogene TRBV3-2) to TRBJ2-2; the match to TRBD1 covers 8 bases. The CDR3 covers 16 residues. Germline CDR1 and CDR2: LGHDT and YNNKEL (reference sequence). V was pared by 2 bases and J by 2 bases, with 4 bases of the junction left unmatched. The CDR3: CASSQRTGLNTGELFF. CDR3 sequence (DNA): TGTGCCAGCAGCCAAAGGACAGGGCTTAACACCGGGGAGCTGTTTTTT.

The V gene is TRBV5-1, the J gene TRBJ2-5, with 12 bases fitting TRBD2. This CDR3 spans 16 amino acids. V was pared by 4 bases and J by 5 bases, with 9 bases of the junction left unmatched. CDR1 and CDR2 (germline): SGHRS, YFSETQ. The CDR3 sequence: CASSTGLAGIPETQYF. CDR3 nucleotide sequence: TGCGCCAGCAGCACCGGACTAGCGGGGATCCCGGAGACCCAGTACTTC. Complete variable domain (other parts from reference TRBV5-1 and TRBJ2-5): KAGVTQTPRYLIKTRGQQVTLSCSPISGHRSVSWYQQTPGQGLQFLFEYFSETQRNKGNFPGRFSGRQFSNSRSEMNVSTLELGDSALYLCASSTGLAGIPETQYFGPGTRLLVL.

A word on this clone: A read error may be the cause here, since a much bigger clone is one base away. The chain uses TRBV3-1 (or the pseudogene TRBV3-2) and TRBJ2-3; possible D gene TRBD2, 6 bases. CDR1 is LGHDT, CDR2 YNNKEL, per germline (reference sequence). This CDR3 contains 12 residues. V lost 5 bases, J lost 3 bases, and 6 bases lay in between. The CDR3 region is CASSGGTDTQYF. The CDR3, as DNA: TGTGCCAGCAGCGGGGGGACAGATACGCAGTATTTT.

This clone was observed many times. The CDR3 spells CASSQEWGVSDRANEKLFF. The DNA of the CDR3 is TGCGCCAGCAGCCAAGAGTGGGGAGTATCAGACAGGGCGAATGAAAAACTGTTTTTT. V and J are TRBV4-1 and TRBJ1-4; 7 bases fit TRBD1. The CDR3 extends over 19 amino acids. V was pared by 0 bases and J by 5 bases, with 15 bases of the junction left unmatched. Germline V gene data show CDR1 as MGHRA and CDR2 as YSYEKL.

The V gene is TRBV7-9, the J gene TRBJ1-1; D perhaps matches TRBD1 (5 bases). Trimming took 1 base from V and 4 from J, leaving 7 bases between them. This CDR3 has 13 amino acids. The germline gives CDR1 SEHNR, CDR2 FQNEAQ (reference sequence). CDR3 nucleotides: TGTGCCAGCAGCTTAGGGGGGGGCACTGAAGCTTTCTTT. This encodes CASSLGGGTEAFF. Variable domain in full (rest from reference TRBV7-9 and TRBJ1-1): DTGVSQNPRHKITKRGQNVTFRCDPISEHNRLYWYRQTLGQGPEFLTYFQNEAQLEKSRLLSDRFSAERPKGSFSTLEIQRTEQGDSAMYLCASSLGGGTEAFFGQGTRLTVV.

This chain connects TRBV19 to TRBJ2-1; TRBD2 matches 7 bases. The V gene's germline CDR1 is LNHDA and CDR2 SQIVND (reference sequence). The trim removed 10 bases at V and 0 bases at J, leaving 6 bases unmatched. The CDR3 spans 14 residues. The CDR3 region has the DNA TGTGCCACTATCGGGGGGACCTCCTACAATGAGCAGTTCTTC. It specifies CATIGGTSYNEQFF.

The chain has TRBV16 and TRBJ2-3; TRBD1 agrees at 7 bases. CDR3 length: 14 amino acids. Germline V CDR1 and CDR2: KGHSY, FQNENV. V shed 8 bases, J shed 5 bases, and the junction held 10 bases outside the gene matches. The DNA for the CDR3 is TGTGCCAGCGGTTACAGGGGAGAGGGAGATACGCAGTATTTT. Residues: CASGYRGEGDTQYF.

J is TRBJ1-2 and V is TRBV28; TRBD1 aligns across 10 bases. The ends lost 5 bases at V and 4 bases at J; junction bases unmatched: 7. CDR3 length: 15 amino acids. Germline assignment: CDR1 MDHEN and CDR2 SYDVKM. The CDR3 DNA follows: TGTGCCAGCAGTCTGCCGGGACAGGGGCTCTATGGCTACACCTTC. Its translation: CASSLPGQGLYGYTF.

The chain combines TRBV5-6 with TRBJ2-5, with D perhaps matching TRBD1 (6 bases). V lost 4 bases and J lost 2, with 9 bases in between. CDR3 size: 13 residues. CDR1 is SGHDT and CDR2 is YYEEEE in the germline V gene. This CDR3 reads CASSPGHQETQYF. In DNA form, the CDR3 reads TGTGCCAGCAGCCCGGGACATCAAGAGACCCAGTACTTC.

The rearrangement joins TRBV15 to TRBJ1-1; tentative D call: TRBD1 (5 bases). The V and J ends lost 3 bases and 6 bases respectively, with 17 bases between them. There are 15 residues in the CDR3. Germline V gene lookup returns CDR1 LNHNV and CDR2 YYDKDF (reference sequence). CDR3 region: CATSRGGTGSSEAFF. In nucleotides, the CDR3 is TGTGCCACCAGCAGGGGGGGGACGGGGAGCTCTGAAGCTTTCTTT.

V gene TRBV5-5 combines with J gene TRBJ2-1; a weak D match, TRBD2 (6 bases). From germline, CDR1 is SGHKS and CDR2 YYEKEE (reference sequence). The CDR3 is 15 residues long. Trimming pared 8 bases from V and 0 bases from J, leaving 15 bases between. CDR3: CASTRVGGSYNEQFF. CDR3 DNA sequence: TGTGCCAGTACCAGGGTGGGGGGCTCCTACAATGAGCAGTTCTTC.

V and J are TRBV7-9 and TRBJ1-2; TRBD1 aligns across 8 bases. The V and J ends lost 10 bases and 8 bases, in that order; junction bases with no gene match: 6. Germline V CDR1 and CDR2: SEHNR, FQNEAQ (reference sequence). The CDR3 is made up of 11 amino acids. The CDR3 sequence: CAIRTGIGYTF. Here the CDR3 DNA reads TGTGCCATCCGGACAGGGATAGGCTACACCTTC.